Listed below are T cell receptor beta chains from one sample, sequenced in a study of T cell responses to AZD1222 COVID-19 vaccine. Using immunoSEQ multiplex PCR, the repertoire was profiled, and TCRdb retains in-frame clones only, with some absent. The repertoire holds tens of thousands of clones, with approximately 91% as singletons. The input for sequencing was peripheral blood, taken on day 0 of AZD1222 vaccination. All receptors derive from an adult in good health. CDR3s include the opening cysteine and the closing phenylalanine or tryptophan. D genes are given only for firm matches. For some rows the clone size is stated as once, few or many, or as a class when expanded; others skip it.

-,14,TRBJ2-5,-,TRBV5-1,TGCGCCAGCCAGGTCCAAGGGGTGGGGGAGACCCAGTACTTC,CASQVQGVGETQYF
-,13,TRBJ1-2,-,TRBV5-1,TGCGCCAGCAGCTTGCCAGGGAACTATGGCTACACCTTC,CASSLPGNYGYTF
-,17,TRBJ1-2,-,TRBV5-6,TGTGCCAGCAGCTTGGGGTCCCTCCGACAGGTCAGCTATGGCTACACCTTC,CASSLGSLRQVSYGYTF
-,16,TRBJ1-6,TRBD1,TRBV4-3,TGCGCCAGCAGCCAGACGCCGGGACAGATTGATTCACCCCTCCACTTT,CASSQTPGQIDSPLHF
few,13,TRBJ2-1,-,TRBV4-3,TGCGCCAGCAGCCAAGATCTAAGGGGTGAGCAGTTCTTC,CASSQDLRGEQFF
-,15,TRBJ1-6,-,TRBV21-1,TGTGCCAGCAGAAAAAGGGGCCCTTATAATTCACCCCTCCACTTT,CASRKRGPYNSPLHF
-,15,TRBJ1-6,-,TRBV18,TGTGCCAGCTCACCACCGGGCAGGGAGAATTCACCCCTCCACTTT,CASSPPGRENSPLHF
-,15,TRBJ1-4,TRBD1,TRBV18,TGTGCCAGCTCACCATCCGACAGGGTTAATGAAAAACTGTTTTTT,CASSPSDRVNEKLFF
-,15,TRBJ2-1,-,TRBV27,TGTGCCAGCAGTTTACGAGGGATATCCTACAATGAGCAGTTCTTC,CASSLRGISYNEQFF
-,15,TRBJ1-5,-,TRBV5-6,TGTGCCAGCAGCTCAGGGACCGGCGGCAATCAGCCCCAGCATTTT,CASSSGTGGNQPQHF
once,12,TRBJ1-5,-,TRBV28,TGTGCCAGCAGTTTAGGGTATCAGCCCCAGCATTTT,CASSLGYQPQHF
once,16,TRBJ2-5,-,TRBV5-1,TGCGCCAGCAGCTTTAGAGACAGTTTGTACCAAGAGACCCAGTACTTC,CASSFRDSLYQETQYF
once,16,TRBJ2-2,TRBD2,TRBV9,TGTGCCAGCAGCGCTATTAGCGGGGGGCACACCGGGGAGCTGTTTTTT,CASSAISGGHTGELFF
-,15,TRBJ1-3,TRBD1,TRBV2,TGTGCCAGCAAAACGGGACAGGGTATAGGAAACACCATATATTTT,CASKTGQGIGNTIYF
-,18,TRBJ2-3,TRBD2,TRBV18,TGTGCCAGCTCACGGGGTTCTGGAGCGGGGGATCTAATCGTTACGCAGTATTTT,CASSRGSGAGDLIVTQYF
-,18,TRBJ2-1,TRBD2,TRBV27,TGTGCCAGCAGTTTATCGTTCCCTAATAGCGGGACCAACAATGAGCAGTTCTTC,CASSLSFPNSGTNNEQFF
-,15,TRBJ2-7,-,TRBV15,TGTGCCACCAGCAGAGATCGCCGCAGCTCCTACGAGCAGTACTTC,CATSRDRRSSYEQYF
-,18,TRBJ1-5,-,TRBV18,TGTGCCAGCTCACCACTGGGTTCAGGTGGTAACGCATACCAGCCCCAGCATTTT,CASSPLGSGGNAYQPQHF
-,17,TRBJ1-1,-,TRBV21-1,TGTGCCAGCAGTAAAGACGGGACCGAGAAAATGAACACTGAAGCTTTCTTT,CASSKDGTEKMNTEAFF
-,14,TRBJ2-5,-,TRBV10-2,TGCGCCAGCAGTGCCCGGGACGCACAGGGGACCCAGTACTTC,CASSARDAQGTQYF
-,13,TRBJ2-5,TRBD2,TRBV5-5,TGTGCCAGCAGCGCGGGGGGAGGGGAGACCCAGTACTTC,CASSAGGGETQYF
-,13,TRBJ2-1,TRBD2,TRBV3-1/TRBV3-2,TGTGCCAGCACCCCGACTAGCGGGGGGATGAAGTTCTTC,CASTPTSGGMKFF
-,16,TRBJ1-6,TRBD1,TRBV5-1,TGCGCCAGCAGTTATACCGGGACAGGGGTGAATTCACCCCTCCACTTT,CASSYTGTGVNSPLHF
-,16,TRBJ2-1,-,TRBV18,TGTGCCAGCTCACCGAGGAAGGAACCCTACTACAATGAGCAGTTCTTC,CASSPRKEPYYNEQFF
-,11,TRBJ1-2,-,TRBV12-3/TRBV12-4,TGTGCCGCCGGCAGGGCCGATGGCTACACCTTC,CAAGRADGYTF
-,15,TRBJ2-3,TRBD2,TRBV20-1,TGCAGTGCTAGTTTAGCGGGGCCTAGCACAGATACGCAGTATTTT,CSASLAGPSTDTQYF
-,15,TRBJ1-5,-,TRBV7-8,TGTGCCAGCAGCTTAGGCAGGGGTAGCAATCAGCCCCAGCATTTT,CASSLGRGSNQPQHF
-,14,TRBJ1-5,TRBD1,TRBV5-4,TGTGCCAGCAGTGCAGGGGGCGGCGGTCAGCCCCAGCATTTT,CASSAGGGGQPQHF
-,13,TRBJ1-1,TRBD1,TRBV19,TGTGCCAGTAGCGACAGGGGGAGCACTGAAGCTTTCTTT,CASSDRGSTEAFF
-,14,TRBJ1-1,TRBD1,TRBV7-8,TGTGCCAGCAGCTTTACAGGGGGGGGAACTGAAGCTTTCTTT,CASSFTGGGTEAFF
once,15,TRBJ2-5,TRBD2,TRBV28,TGTGCCAGCAGTCCAGCGGGGGTCACACAAGAGACCCAGTACTTC,CASSPAGVTQETQYF
-,17,TRBJ2-3,-,TRBV11-2,TGTGCCAGCAGCTTTATACCTCCGGGCCCCCAAACAGATACGCAGTATTTT,CASSFIPPGPQTDTQYF
-,16,TRBJ1-2,-,TRBV2,TGTGCCAGCAGTGAGGAAAAAGGGGAACGGGACTATGGCTACACCTTC,CASSEEKGERDYGYTF
-,19,TRBJ1-5,-,TRBV28,TGTGCCAGCAGTTTATCAATCAACATGGCCCAATATAGCAATCAGCCCCAGCATTTT,CASSLSINMAQYSNQPQHF
-,14,TRBJ1-6,-,TRBV6-5,TGTGCCAGCAGGGCGGGGACCTATAATTCACCCCTCCACTTT,CASRAGTYNSPLHF
once,15,TRBJ2-7,-,TRBV6-6,TGTGCCAGCAGTTACGTGTCCAGGGCCTCCTACGAGCAGTACTTC,CASSYVSRASYEQYF
-,17,TRBJ2-7,TRBD1,TRBV10-3,TGTGCCATCAGTGGGCAGTGGGGGAGACAGGGATCGGCCGAGCAGTACTTC,CAISGQWGRQGSAEQYF
-,14,TRBJ2-2,TRBD2,TRBV6-6,TGTGCCAGCAGTCAGACTAGCGGGGTCGGGGAGCTGTTTTTT,CASSQTSGVGELFF
-,12,TRBJ2-1,-,TRBV6-5,TGTGCCAGCAGAACCCTAATTAATGAGCAGTTCTTC,CASRTLINEQFF